What follows are 4 T cell receptor beta chains derived from one specimen sequenced in a study of post-analysis software for immune sequencing data. General study points: TRBV5-6, TRBV5-1 and TRBV20-1 belonged to a set of roughly 5 TRBV segments that were more frequent in patients than controls.

cDNA libraries of TCR beta carried unique molecular identifiers. TCRdb recomputed calls from the PCR reads with MiXCR, one row per CDR3 protein. The table has approximately 660,000 distinct CDR3 sequences, 55% to 60% seen once. What these receptors recognize is not known. The source material was blood. The receptors were gathered from a girl aged 2-10 years with multiple sclerosis.

The rearrangement uses TRBV12-3 or TRBV12-4 and TRBJ2-3, with 8 positions matching TRBD2. CDR3 length equals 15 residues. V shed 6 bases and J 10 bases; nucleotides not matched to a gene: 15. The CDR3 here is CASSLLDGGDGAQYF. CDR3 in DNA: TGTGCCAGCAGCCTCCTTGACGGGGGGGATGGGGCGCAGTATTTT.

The V and J genes are TRBV29-1 and TRBJ1-5; D not certain. The CDR3 is made up of 12 amino acids. Per germline, CDR1 SQVTM and CDR2 ANQGSEA. V was shortened by 8 bases and J by 7 bases, with 15 bases between the two germline ends. This chain's CDR3 is CSPERRRQPQHF. The CDR3 DNA reads TGCAGCCCAGAGAGGCGGCGGCAGCCCCAGCATTTT.

This clonotype was counted only a few times. The V and J genes are TRBV9 and TRBJ2-1; D ambiguous. The CDR3 sequence is 13 residues long. In germline, CDR1 is SGDLS, CDR2 YYNGEE. V was trimmed by 4 bases and J by 4 bases, leaving 9 bases between them. CDR3 nucleotides: TGTGCCAGCAGCTCCAGCCTGTACAATGAGCAGTTCTTC. Translation gives CASSSSLYNEQFF. Based on the CDR3 plus reference TRBV9 and TRBJ2-1, the full variable domain is DSGVTQTPKHLITATGQRVTLRCSPRSGDLSVYWYQQSLDQGLQFLIQYYNGEERAKGNILERFSAQQFPDLHSELNLSSLELGDSALYFCASSSSLYNEQFFGPGTRLTVL.

The chain couples TRBV11-3 to TRBJ2-3; TRBD2 aligns across 8 bases. V lost 5 bases to trimming and J lost 0 bases; unmatched junction nucleotides: 7. Germline loops: CDR1 SGHNT, CDR2 YENEEA. The CDR3 extends over 16 amino acids. CDR3 sequence: CASSPKRGYSTDTQYF. The CDR3 bases are TGTGCCAGCAGCCCTAAGCGGGGGTATAGCACAGATACGCAGTATTTT.